These T cell receptor beta chains were read from a single sample in a study of vaccination effects on CD4 cells after COVID-19. Clones were read by immunoSEQ multiplex PCR, and TCRdb kept only the in-frame ones, dropping some. The sample contains roughly 50,000 clones, 65% to 90% of which appear only once. No antigen has been assigned to these receptors. This material consisted of CD4+ T cells from PBMCs cultured with HCoV-229E spike peptides, taken before COVID-19 vaccination. Source of these receptors: a human donor who received a COVID-19 vaccine. Each CDR3 is given with its conserved first and last residue. The D gene is left open where the match is weak.

-	TRBV6-6	TRBJ1-5	TGTGCCAGCATGACACAGGCTTGGTCGAATCAGCCCCAGCATTTT	CASMTQAWSNQPQHF
-	TRBV9	TRBJ1-4	TGTGCCAGCAGCTCGGGCCCTAATCAAGGGGAAAAACTGTTTTTT	CASSSGPNQGEKLFF
-	TRBV5-1	TRBJ1-4	TGCGCCAGCAGCTTGGATCCAGGGGTGGAAAAACTGTTTTTT	CASSLDPGVEKLFF
-	TRBV14	TRBJ1-2	TGTGCCAGCAGCCACTATCAGACCACCCCGGAGGGCTACACCTTC	CASSHYQTTPEGYTF
-	TRBV5-1	TRBJ1-4	TGCGCCAGCAGCGGGGGAGGGGATGAAAAACTGTTTTTT	CASSGGGDEKLFF
-	TRBV29-1	TRBJ1-2	TGCAGCGCGATTTACAGGTCTAACTATGGCTACACCTTC	CSAIYRSNYGYTF
-	TRBV27	TRBJ2-1	TGTGCCAGCAGTTTATTGGGTCCGCGCAATGAGCAGTTCTTC	CASSLLGPRNEQFF
-	TRBV7-2	TRBJ2-1	TGTGCCAGCAGCTTTACAAATGAGCAGTTCTTC	CASSFTNEQFF
-	TRBV7-2	TRBJ1-5	TGTGCCAGCAGCTTAGCGGGGGGTCCTCAGCCCCAGCATTTT	CASSLAGGPQPQHF
TRBD2	TRBV5-1	TRBJ2-5	TGCGCCAGCAGCCCCCAAGCGGGGGGGCGGATGGAGACCCAGTACTTC	CASSPQAGGRMETQYF
-	TRBV2	TRBJ2-5	TGTGCCAGCAGTGAAGCCCGGACCGAGGGGACCCAGTACTTC	CASSEARTEGTQYF
-	TRBV2	TRBJ1-4	TGTGCCAGCAGAGGAGGTTGGAGGTGGGGACTGTTTTTT	CASRGGWRWGLFF
-	TRBV28	TRBJ2-5	TGTGCCAGCAGTTTTCGGGGGCAAGAGACCCAGTACTTC	CASSFRGQETQYF
TRBD1	TRBV3-1/TRBV3-2	TRBJ1-4	TGTGCCAGCAGCCCCTGGGACAGGGGAAATGAAAAACTGTTTTTT	CASSPWDRGNEKLFF
TRBD1	TRBV6-5	TRBJ1-1	TGTGCCAGCAGATCCAGACAGGGAATGAACACTGAAGCTTTCTTT	CASRSRQGMNTEAFF
TRBD1	TRBV6-5	TRBJ1-1	TGTGCCAGCAGGGCGCCGGGACAGGGTGAAGCTTTCTTT	CASRAPGQGEAFF
TRBD1	TRBV5-1	TRBJ1-6	TGCGCCAGCAGCAGGATAGGGGGCGACGAGTCACCCCTCCACTTT	CASSRIGGDESPLHF